This is a list of T cell receptor beta chains from one sample in a study of T cells in localized non-small cell lung cancer. The method was immunoSEQ multiplex PCR; TCRdb's version includes in-frame clones alone and lacks a portion of them. The data show some 13,000 clones, around four fifths seen once. The sequencing used peripheral blood, collected before any cancer treatment. The receptors here all came from a male donor at least 60 years old with stage I squamous cell lung carcinoma. The CDR3 runs from the conserved cysteine through the conserved F or W. D genes are given only for firm matches. Some rows have no size entry. The others give once, few or many, or a class for an expanded clone.

>TRBJ1-5|TRBV18|.|TRBD1
TGTGCCAGCTCACCGGACAGGGGTGGGAATCAGCCCCAGCATTTT
CASSPDRGGNQPQHF
>TRBJ1-3|TRBV19|.|TRBD1
TGTGCCAGTAGTCTCTCTTGGACAGGGACGGACACCATATATTTT
CASSLSWTGTDTIYF
>TRBJ2-3|TRBV2|.|TRBD1
TGTGCCAGCAGGGGGAAGGGACAGGGGCTTCGTATAAGCACAGATACGCAGTATTTT
CASRGKGQGLRISTDTQYF
>TRBJ2-1|TRBV5-1|.|TRBD2
TGCGCCAGCAGCTTGCTAACTAGCGTTAGAACCAATGAGCAGTTCTTC
CASSLLTSVRTNEQFF
>TRBJ1-2|TRBV18|.|TRBD1
TGTGCCAGCTCACCACCGGGGACAGGGGGCTATGGCTACACCTTC
CASSPPGTGGYGYTF
>TRBJ2-1|TRBV5-1|.|.
TGCGCCAGCAGCTTCGGAGGGCATGAGCAGTTCTTC
CASSFGGHEQFF
>TRBJ2-1|TRBV6-5|.|.
TGTGCCAGCACCAAGGGATTCCCTAACTATGAGCAGTTCTTC
CASTKGFPNYEQFF
>TRBJ2-3|TRBV5-4|.|.
TGTGCCAGCAGCGTCATAGCAGCAGATACGCAGTATTTT
CASSVIAADTQYF
>TRBJ1-4|TRBV21-1|.|.
TGTGCCAGCAGCAAATATCGCAGGGGGGCCTGCACTAATGAAAAACTGTTTTTT
CASSKYRRGACTNEKLFF
>TRBJ1-5|TRBV7-6|.|TRBD1
TGTGCCAGCAGCTCCCAGGACAGGGGGAATCAGCCCCAGCATTTT
CASSSQDRGNQPQHF
>TRBJ2-1|TRBV4-2|.|TRBD2
TGTGCCAGCAGCCAAATTCCATGGGAGGGCTTGGTCGAGCAGTTCTTC
CASSQIPWEGLVEQFF
>TRBJ2-1|TRBV7-3|.|TRBD2
TGTGCCAGCAGCTCCTATCCACTAGCGGGATGGCATGAGCAGTTCTTC
CASSSYPLAGWHEQFF
>TRBJ2-1|TRBV10-3|.|TRBD1
TGTGCCATCAGTTTGGACAGGAGATCCTACAATGAGCAGTTCTTC
CAISLDRRSYNEQFF
>TRBJ2-3|TRBV2|.|.
TGTGCCAGCAGTGAGGATACGCAGTATTTT
CASSEDTQYF
>TRBJ1-3|TRBV30|once|.
TGTGCCTGGAGCCTACTCTCTGGAAACACCATATATTTT
CAWSLLSGNTIYF
>TRBJ1-5|TRBV19|.|TRBD1
TGTGCCAGTAGTATAAGGGACAGGAATCAGCCCCAGCATTTT
CASSIRDRNQPQHF
>TRBJ2-7|TRBV10-3|.|.
TGTGCCATCAGTGAGGGAGCCTTGAACGAGCAGTACTTC
CAISEGALNEQYF
>TRBJ1-3|TRBV29-1|.|.
TGCAGCACCGGGGAAGGGAACACCATATATTTT
CSTGEGNTIYF
>TRBJ1-2|TRBV30|.|TRBD1
TGTGCCTGTATTTTTATTGACAGGGGGCAAAACGGCTACACCTTC
CACIFIDRGQNGYTF
>TRBJ2-1|TRBV11-2|few|TRBD2
TGTGCCAGCAGCTTAGTAAGACTAGCGGCTAACAATGAGCAGTTCTTC
CASSLVRLAANNEQFF